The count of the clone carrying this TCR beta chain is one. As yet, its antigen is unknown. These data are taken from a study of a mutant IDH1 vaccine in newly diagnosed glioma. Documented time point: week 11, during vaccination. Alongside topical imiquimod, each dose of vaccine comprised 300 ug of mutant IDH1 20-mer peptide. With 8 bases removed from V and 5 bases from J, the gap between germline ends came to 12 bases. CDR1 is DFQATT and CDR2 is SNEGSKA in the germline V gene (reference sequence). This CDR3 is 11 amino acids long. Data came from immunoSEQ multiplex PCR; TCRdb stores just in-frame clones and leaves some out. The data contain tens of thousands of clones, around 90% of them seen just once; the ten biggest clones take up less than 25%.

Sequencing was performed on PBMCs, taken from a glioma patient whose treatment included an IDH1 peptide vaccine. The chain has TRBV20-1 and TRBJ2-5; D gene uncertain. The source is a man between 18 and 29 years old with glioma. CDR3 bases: TGCAGTACGTGGGTCCGGGAGACCCAGTACTTC. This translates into CSTWVRETQYF.